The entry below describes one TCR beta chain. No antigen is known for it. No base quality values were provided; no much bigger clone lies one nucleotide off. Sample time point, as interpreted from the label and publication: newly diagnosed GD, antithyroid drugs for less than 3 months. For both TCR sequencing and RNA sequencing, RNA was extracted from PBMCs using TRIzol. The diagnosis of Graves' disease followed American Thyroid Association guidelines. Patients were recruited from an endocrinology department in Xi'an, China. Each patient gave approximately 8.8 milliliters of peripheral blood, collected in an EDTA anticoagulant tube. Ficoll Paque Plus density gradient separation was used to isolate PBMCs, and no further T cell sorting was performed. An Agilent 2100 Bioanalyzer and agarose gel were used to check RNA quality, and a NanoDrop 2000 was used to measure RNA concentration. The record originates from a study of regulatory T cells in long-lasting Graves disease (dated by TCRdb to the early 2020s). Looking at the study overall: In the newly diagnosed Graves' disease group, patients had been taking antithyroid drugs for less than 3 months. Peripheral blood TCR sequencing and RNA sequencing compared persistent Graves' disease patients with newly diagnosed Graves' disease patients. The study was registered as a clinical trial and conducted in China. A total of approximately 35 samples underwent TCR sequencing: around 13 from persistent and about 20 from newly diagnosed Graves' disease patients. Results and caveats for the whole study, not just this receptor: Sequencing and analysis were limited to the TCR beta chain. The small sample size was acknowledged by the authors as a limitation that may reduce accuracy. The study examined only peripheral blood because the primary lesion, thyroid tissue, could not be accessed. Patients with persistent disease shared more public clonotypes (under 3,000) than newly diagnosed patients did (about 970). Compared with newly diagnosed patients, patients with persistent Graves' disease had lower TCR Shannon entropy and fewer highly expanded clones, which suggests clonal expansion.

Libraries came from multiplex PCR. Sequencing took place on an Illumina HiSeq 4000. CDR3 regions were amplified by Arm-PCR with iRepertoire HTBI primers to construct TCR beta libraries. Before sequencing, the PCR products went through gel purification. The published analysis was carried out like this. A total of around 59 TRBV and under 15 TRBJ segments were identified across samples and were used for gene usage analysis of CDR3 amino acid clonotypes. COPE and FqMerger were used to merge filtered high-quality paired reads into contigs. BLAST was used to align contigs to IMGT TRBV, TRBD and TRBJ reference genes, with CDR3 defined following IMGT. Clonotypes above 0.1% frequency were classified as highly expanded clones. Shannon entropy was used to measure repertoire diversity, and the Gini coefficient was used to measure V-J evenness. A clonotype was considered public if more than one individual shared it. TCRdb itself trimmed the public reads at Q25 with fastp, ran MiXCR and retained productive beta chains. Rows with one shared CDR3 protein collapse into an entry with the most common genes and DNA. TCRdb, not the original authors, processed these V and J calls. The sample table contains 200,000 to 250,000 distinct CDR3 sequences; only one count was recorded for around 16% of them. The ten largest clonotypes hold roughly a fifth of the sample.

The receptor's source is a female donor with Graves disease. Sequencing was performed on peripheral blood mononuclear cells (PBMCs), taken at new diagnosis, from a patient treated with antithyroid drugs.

DNA sequence: TGCAGTGCTAGAGTCGAACCATACAATGAGCAGTTCTTC. It translates as CSARVEPYNEQFF. The V gene is TRBV20-1 and the J gene is TRBJ2-1, with the D segment identity uncertain. The CDR3 contains 13 residues, cysteine and phenylalanine counted. This entry keeps only the CDR3 DNA: 39 bases, framed from base 1. CDR1 and CDR2 are read off the germline V gene (reference sequence) as DFQATT and SNEGSKA. Deletion took 1 base off V and 4 bases off J, with a span of 8 bases between the germline ends.